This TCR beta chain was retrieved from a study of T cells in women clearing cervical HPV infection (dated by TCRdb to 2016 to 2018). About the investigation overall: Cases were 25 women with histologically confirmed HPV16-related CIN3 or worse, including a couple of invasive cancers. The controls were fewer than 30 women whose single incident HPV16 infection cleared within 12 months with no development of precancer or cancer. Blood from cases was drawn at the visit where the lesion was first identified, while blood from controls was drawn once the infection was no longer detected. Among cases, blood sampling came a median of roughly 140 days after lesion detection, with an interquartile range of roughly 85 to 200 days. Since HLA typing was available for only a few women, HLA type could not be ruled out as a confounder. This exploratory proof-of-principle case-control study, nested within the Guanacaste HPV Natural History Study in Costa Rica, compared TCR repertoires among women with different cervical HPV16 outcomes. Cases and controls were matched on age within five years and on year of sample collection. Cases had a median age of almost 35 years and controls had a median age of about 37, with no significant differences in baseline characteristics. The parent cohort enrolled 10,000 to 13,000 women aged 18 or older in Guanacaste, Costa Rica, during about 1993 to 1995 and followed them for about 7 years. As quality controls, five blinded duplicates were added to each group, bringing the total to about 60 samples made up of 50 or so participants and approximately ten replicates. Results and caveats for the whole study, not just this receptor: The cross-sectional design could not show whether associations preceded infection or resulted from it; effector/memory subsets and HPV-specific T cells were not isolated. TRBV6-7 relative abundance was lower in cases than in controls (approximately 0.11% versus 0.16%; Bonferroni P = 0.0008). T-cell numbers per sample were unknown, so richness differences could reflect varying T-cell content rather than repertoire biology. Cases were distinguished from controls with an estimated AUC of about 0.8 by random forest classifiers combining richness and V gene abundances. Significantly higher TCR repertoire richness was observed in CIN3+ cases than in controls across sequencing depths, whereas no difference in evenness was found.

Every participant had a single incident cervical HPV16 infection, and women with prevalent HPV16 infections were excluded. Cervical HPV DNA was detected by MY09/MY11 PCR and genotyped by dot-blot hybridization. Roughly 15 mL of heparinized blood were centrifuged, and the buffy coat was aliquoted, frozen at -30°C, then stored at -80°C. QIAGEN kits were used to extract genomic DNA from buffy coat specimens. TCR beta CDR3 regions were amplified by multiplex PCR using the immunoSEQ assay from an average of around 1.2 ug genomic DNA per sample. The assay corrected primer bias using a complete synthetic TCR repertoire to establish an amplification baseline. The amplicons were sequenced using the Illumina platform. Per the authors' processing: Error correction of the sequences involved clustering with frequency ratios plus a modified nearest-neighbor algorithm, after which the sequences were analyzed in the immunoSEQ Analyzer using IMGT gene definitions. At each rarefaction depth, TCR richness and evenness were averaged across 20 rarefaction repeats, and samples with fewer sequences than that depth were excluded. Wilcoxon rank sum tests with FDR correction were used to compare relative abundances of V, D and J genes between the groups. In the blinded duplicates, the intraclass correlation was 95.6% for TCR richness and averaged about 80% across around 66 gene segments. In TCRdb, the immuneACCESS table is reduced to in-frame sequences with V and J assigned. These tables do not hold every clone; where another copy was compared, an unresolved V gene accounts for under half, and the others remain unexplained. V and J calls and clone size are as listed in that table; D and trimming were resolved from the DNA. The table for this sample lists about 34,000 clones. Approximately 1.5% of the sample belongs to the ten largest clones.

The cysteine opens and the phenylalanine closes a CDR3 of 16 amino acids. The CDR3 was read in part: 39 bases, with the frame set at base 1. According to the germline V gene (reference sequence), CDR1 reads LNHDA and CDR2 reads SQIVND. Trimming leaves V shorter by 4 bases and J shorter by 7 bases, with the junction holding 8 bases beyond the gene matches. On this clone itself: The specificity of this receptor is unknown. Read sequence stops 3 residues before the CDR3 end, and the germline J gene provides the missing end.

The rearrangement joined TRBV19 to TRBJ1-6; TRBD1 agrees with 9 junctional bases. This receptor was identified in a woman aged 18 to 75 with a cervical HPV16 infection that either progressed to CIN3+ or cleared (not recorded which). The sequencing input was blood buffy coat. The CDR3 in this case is CASSTGQGIKNSPLHF. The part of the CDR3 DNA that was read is TGTGCCAGTAGTACAGGACAGGGGATAAAGAATTCACCC.